Listed below are T cell receptor beta chains from one sample, sequenced in a study of identical twins. TCRdb analysed the 5' RACE reads with MiXCR anew, one entry per CDR3 protein. The sample includes some 200,000 distinct CDR3 sequences, 6% to 9% of them seen just once. These sequences were also reported in another study, on yellow fever vaccine responses in identical twins.

The sample was memory (CD45RO+) T cells sorted from blood. These receptors originate from a young woman in good health. The conserved cysteine and the conserved F or W are not part of the CDR3 here. Each record gives: J gene, V gene, D gene, CDR3 length, CDR3 protein. A D gene is named only where the DNA matches it firmly.

j_gene: TRBJ2-7
v_gene: TRBV5-1
d_gene: -
len: 12
CDR3aa: ASSFSQVTYEQY

j_gene: TRBJ2-7
v_gene: TRBV7-9
d_gene: -
len: 12
CDR3aa: ASSLALFAYEQY

j_gene: TRBJ2-5
v_gene: TRBV12-3/TRBV12-4
d_gene: TRBD2
len: 14
CDR3aa: ASSLLGGGFGETQY

j_gene: TRBJ2-7
v_gene: TRBV28
d_gene: -
len: 12
CDR3aa: ASSSPSTLNEQY

j_gene: TRBJ1-2
v_gene: TRBV5-1
d_gene: -
len: 13
CDR3aa: ASSLGPGLTYGYT

j_gene: TRBJ2-7
v_gene: TRBV6-5
d_gene: TRBD2
len: 14
CDR3aa: ASSYTSGRAYYEQY

j_gene: TRBJ2-3
v_gene: TRBV20-1
d_gene: TRBD2
len: 16
CDR3aa: SARDVGGGLLGADTQY

j_gene: TRBJ2-2
v_gene: TRBV29-1
d_gene: -
len: 12
CDR3aa: SARGARQTGELF

j_gene: TRBJ1-5
v_gene: TRBV2
d_gene: TRBD1
len: 12
CDR3aa: ASSTGTGNQPQH

j_gene: TRBJ2-5
v_gene: TRBV20-1
d_gene: TRBD1
len: 12
CDR3aa: SARGTGGDKTQY

j_gene: TRBJ2-5
v_gene: TRBV5-1
d_gene: -
len: 11
CDR3aa: ASSMYGKETQY

j_gene: TRBJ2-1
v_gene: TRBV11-1
d_gene: TRBD2
len: 13
CDR3aa: ASSSERGGYNEQF

j_gene: TRBJ2-7
v_gene: TRBV10-3
d_gene: -
len: 11
CDR3aa: AIRLDGSYEQY

j_gene: TRBJ1-5
v_gene: TRBV24-1
d_gene: TRBD1
len: 15
CDR3aa: ATSDSHRGGKNQPQH

j_gene: TRBJ2-2
v_gene: TRBV7-3
d_gene: -
len: 14
CDR3aa: ASSLIGTTNTGELF

j_gene: TRBJ2-2
v_gene: TRBV4-3
d_gene: -
len: 10
CDR3aa: ASSHGVGELF

j_gene: TRBJ1-6
v_gene: TRBV27
d_gene: TRBD1
len: 12
CDR3aa: ASRLGQTNSPLH

j_gene: TRBJ2-1
v_gene: TRBV15
d_gene: -
len: 12
CDR3aa: ATSSGNSYNEQF

j_gene: TRBJ1-1
v_gene: TRBV7-8
d_gene: -
len: 15
CDR3aa: ASNPGKGYSMNTEAF

j_gene: TRBJ2-2
v_gene: TRBV6-6
d_gene: TRBD2
len: 11
CDR3aa: ASSPSGNGELF

j_gene: TRBJ2-7
v_gene: TRBV20-1
d_gene: TRBD2
len: 13
CDR3aa: SAIPSGGAVYEQY

j_gene: TRBJ1-5
v_gene: TRBV5-5
d_gene: TRBD1
len: 12
CDR3aa: ASSRDSRDQPQH

j_gene: TRBJ1-5
v_gene: TRBV6-5
d_gene: -
len: 15
CDR3aa: ASSYSGSNIGNQPQH

j_gene: TRBJ1-5
v_gene: TRBV4-1
d_gene: -
len: 13
CDR3aa: ASSPSLGSNQPQH

j_gene: TRBJ1-2
v_gene: TRBV5-1
d_gene: -
len: 14
CDR3aa: ASSPELNRRVGGYT

j_gene: TRBJ1-5
v_gene: TRBV29-1
d_gene: -
len: 11
CDR3aa: SVEVRRNQPQH

j_gene: TRBJ1-4
v_gene: TRBV5-1
d_gene: -
len: 13
CDR3aa: ASSLDTSTNEKLF

j_gene: TRBJ1-4
v_gene: TRBV24-1
d_gene: -
len: 13
CDR3aa: ATSDSGTKNEKLF

j_gene: TRBJ2-3
v_gene: TRBV25-1
d_gene: TRBD1
len: 13
CDR3aa: ASSDRDRGADTQY

j_gene: TRBJ1-6
v_gene: TRBV2
d_gene: -
len: 10
CDR3aa: ASTQEHSPLH

j_gene: TRBJ1-1
v_gene: TRBV13
d_gene: -
len: 11
CDR3aa: ASSLGPGAEAF

j_gene: TRBJ2-3
v_gene: TRBV30
d_gene: -
len: 11
CDR3aa: AWKGDPSDTQY

j_gene: TRBJ2-4
v_gene: TRBV11-2
d_gene: TRBD1
len: 13
CDR3aa: ASSPGQGAFNIQY

j_gene: TRBJ1-3
v_gene: TRBV5-1
d_gene: -
len: 11
CDR3aa: ASSLVLGNTIY

j_gene: TRBJ2-1
v_gene: TRBV3-1
d_gene: TRBD2
len: 16
CDR3aa: ASSQERGGGGTVNEQF

j_gene: TRBJ2-2
v_gene: TRBV5-5
d_gene: -
len: 14
CDR3aa: ASSTATGLNTGELF

j_gene: TRBJ2-7
v_gene: TRBV10-3
d_gene: -
len: 16
CDR3aa: AISESRPGPIRTYEQY

j_gene: TRBJ2-5
v_gene: TRBV10-1
d_gene: -
len: 11
CDR3aa: ASSGNSQETQY

j_gene: TRBJ2-7
v_gene: TRBV6-1
d_gene: TRBD1
len: 16
CDR3aa: ASSSLSPPRDSSYEQY

j_gene: TRBJ2-3
v_gene: TRBV2
d_gene: -
len: 14
CDR3aa: ARQTMRRGAADTQY

j_gene: TRBJ2-3
v_gene: TRBV4-3
d_gene: TRBD2
len: 18
CDR3aa: ASSQDLSLGLAGGEDTQY

j_gene: TRBJ1-2
v_gene: TRBV7-2
d_gene: TRBD1
len: 13
CDR3aa: ASRLDRGFPYGYT

j_gene: TRBJ2-7
v_gene: TRBV6-5
d_gene: TRBD1
len: 12
CDR3aa: ASSYGDRDYEQY

j_gene: TRBJ2-7
v_gene: TRBV6-1
d_gene: TRBD2
len: 11
CDR3aa: ASRASGSYEQY

j_gene: TRBJ1-1
v_gene: TRBV12-3/TRBV12-4
d_gene: -
len: 14
CDR3aa: ASSSGSRSGNTEAF

j_gene: TRBJ2-1
v_gene: TRBV20-1
d_gene: TRBD2
len: 14
CDR3aa: SAPTSSSGRANEQF

j_gene: TRBJ2-3
v_gene: TRBV9
d_gene: TRBD2
len: 16
CDR3aa: ASSPTSGGAGRTDTQY

j_gene: TRBJ1-4
v_gene: TRBV5-1
d_gene: -
len: 12
CDR3aa: ASSSDGYNEKLF

j_gene: TRBJ2-3
v_gene: TRBV4-3
d_gene: TRBD2
len: 14
CDR3aa: ASSQDLAGGSDTQY